What follows are 19 T cell receptor beta chains derived from one specimen sequenced in a study of beta chain features in type 1 diabetes. All of the isolated RNA was reverse transcribed, so expressed TCRB transcripts were sequenced. TCRdb's copy holds only in-frame clones and misses some; the assay was immunoSEQ multiplex PCR. The data show under 400,000 clones, with roughly a fifth seen just once and under 0.055% held by the top ten. The sequenced sample was naive CD4+ T cells from blood. The receptors originated from a woman under 30 in good health.

The chain recombines TRBV30 with TRBJ2-7, with TRBD1 matching over 9 bases. V shed 2 bases, J shed 0 bases, and the junction held 5 bases outside the gene matches. CDR1 GTSNPN and CDR2 SVGIG come from the germline V gene (reference sequence). This CDR3 is built from 15 residues. CDR3 bases: TGTGCCTGGAGTAGGGGACAGGGCGGCTCCTACGAGCAGTACTTC. The encoded protein is CAWSRGQGGSYEQYF.

The chain is built from TRBV18 and TRBJ1-2; 12 bases agree with TRBD1. The length of the CDR3 is 14 residues. The ends lost 4 bases at V and 8 bases at J; junction bases unmatched: 5. CDR1 is KGHSH and CDR2 is LQKENI in the germline V gene. CDR3 loop: CASSRGQGARGYTF. The DNA for the CDR3 is TGTGCCAGCTCACGGGGACAGGGGGCGCGAGGCTACACCTTC.

V is TRBV30 and J is TRBJ2-7, with TRBD2 as a possible D gene (5 bases). V was clipped by 5 bases and J by 7 bases, with 9 bases between them. Germline CDR1 GTSNPN, CDR2 SVGIG (reference sequence). The CDR3 runs to 10 residues. CDR3 residues: CAWGPGEQYF. In DNA, the CDR3 is TGTGCCTGGGGACCGGGGGAGCAGTACTTC.

The chain recombines TRBV19 with TRBJ2-1; possible D gene TRBD2, 6 bases. Germline CDR1 reads LNHDA; CDR2 reads SQIVND (reference sequence). The CDR3 runs 15 residues. Trimming cost V 5 bases and J 6 bases, with 17 bases left between them. The CDR3 region is CASSAAGTWGNEQFF. The CDR3 coding sequence is TGTGCCAGTAGTGCGGCCGGGACTTGGGGCAATGAGCAGTTCTTC.

This clone was seen a handful of times. The chain links TRBV7-8 to TRBJ2-1, with 9 nucleotides matching TRBD1. Germline-derived CDR1 and CDR2 are SGHVS and FQNEAQ. Trimming cost V 6 bases and J 7 bases; bases outside gene matches: 10. This CDR3 region has 15 residues. Here the CDR3 DNA reads TGTGCCAGCAGTTTCTTTGTAGACAGGGGGAATGAGCAGTTCTTC. Its translation is CASSFFVDRGNEQFF.

This clone was detected only a few times. J is TRBJ1-1 and V is TRBV19; no clear D gene. The CDR3 totals 15 residues. V was cut by 1 base and J by 1 base, with 10 bases left in between. The germline V gene encodes CDR1 LNHDA and CDR2 SQIVND (reference sequence). DNA of the CDR3: TGTGCCAGTAGTATAGTCTCGAGCGGGAACACTGAAGCTTTCTTT. Translation gives CASSIVSSGNTEAFF.

In this sample, this clone turned up a few times. The chain couples TRBV25-1 to TRBJ1-2, with D tentatively TRBD1 (6 bases). CDR3 length equals 15 residues. The V gene lost 3 bases and the J gene lost 2 bases, with 13 bases spanning the gap. Germline loops: CDR1 MGHDK, CDR2 SYGVNS. The CDR3 sequence: CASSDLQTGNYGYTF. The CDR3 DNA sequence: TGTGCCAGCAGTGACCTACAAACAGGGAACTATGGCTACACCTTC.

The rearrangement uses TRBV9 and TRBJ2-3; the D is unclear. Germline V lookup: CDR1 SGDLS, CDR2 YYNGEE. The ends were cut back, 0 bases at V and 6 bases at J, with 8 bases in the middle. CDR3 length equals 13 residues. The CDR3 DNA reads TGTGCCAGCAGCGTAGACTACCGGGATACGCAGTATTTT. Residues: CASSVDYRDTQYF.

A few counts support this clone. V and J are TRBV15 and TRBJ2-7; D may be TRBD1 (5 bases). Trimming shortened V by 3 bases and J by 0 bases, and 6 bases separated the two germline ends. In germline, CDR1 is LNHNV, CDR2 YYDKDF (reference sequence). The CDR3 length is 13 residues. The CDR3 is CATSRTVSYEQYF. DNA of the CDR3: TGTGCCACCAGCAGGACAGTCTCCTACGAGCAGTACTTC. The whole variable domain, filled in from reference TRBV15 and TRBJ2-7, reads DAMVIQNPRYQVTQFGKPVTLSCSQTLNHNVMYWYQQKSSQAPKLLFHYYDKDFNNEADTPDNFQSRRPNTSFCFLDIRSPGLGDTAMYLCATSRTVSYEQYFGPGTRLTVT.

This clone turned up a few times. V usage is TRBV19 and J usage is TRBJ2-3, with 8 bases that match TRBD1. CDR1 is LNHDA and CDR2 is SQIVND in the germline V gene (reference sequence). The CDR3 sequence is 14 residues long. The J segment lost 4 bases and the V segment lost 7 bases, leaving 7 bases of the junction unmatched. The CDR3 is CASTMDRVADTQYF. CDR3 coding DNA: TGTGCCAGTACCATGGACAGGGTCGCAGATACGCAGTATTTT. Looking up the rest from reference TRBV19 and TRBJ2-3 gives the full variable domain: DGGITQSPKYLFRKEGQNVTLSCEQNLNHDAMYWYRQDPGQGLRLIYYSQIVNDFQKGDIAEGYSVSREKKESFPLTVTSAQKNPTAFYLCASTMDRVADTQYFGPGTRLTVL.

V usage is TRBV5-6 and J usage is TRBJ1-5; tentatively, D is TRBD1 (5 bases). Germline loops: CDR1 SGHDT, CDR2 YYEEEE. V was cut by 0 bases and J by 9 bases, with 13 bases left in between. CDR3 length: 14 residues. The CDR3, as DNA: TGTGCCAGCAGCTTGGGGAGCAGGGTGCGGCCCCAGCATTTT. Its protein product is CASSLGSRVRPQHF.

This clone was observed a handful of times. This chain links TRBV5-1 with TRBJ2-7; TRBD2 agrees at 10 bases. The germline gives CDR1 SGHRS, CDR2 YFSETQ. The trim removed 7 bases at V and 2 bases at J, leaving 6 bases unmatched. The CDR3 contains 14 residues. The CDR3 nucleotides are TGCGCCAGCCAATTAGCGGGGGGAACCTACGAGCAGTACTTC. Protein: CASQLAGGTYEQYF.

The chain recombines TRBV11-2 with TRBJ2-4; D gene uncertain. The V gene lost 5 bases and the J gene lost 2 bases, with 13 bases spanning the gap. Germline V lookup: CDR1 SGHAT, CDR2 FQNNGV. CDR3 size: 15 residues. The CDR3 DNA sequence: TGTGCCAGCAGCCCTCTGCCACGGTCCAAAAACATTCAGTACTTC. Its protein is CASSPLPRSKNIQYF.

The chain uses TRBV7-2 and TRBJ1-1; no clear D. CDR1 is SGHTA, CDR2 FQGNSA, per germline. This CDR3 is 14 amino acids long. The ends were cut back, 4 bases at V and 3 bases at J, with 12 bases in the middle. CDR3 protein: CASSSTSSYTEAFF. The CDR3 nucleotides are TGTGCCAGCAGCTCAACTTCCTCGTACACTGAAGCTTTCTTT. Drawing the rest from reference TRBV7-2 and TRBJ1-1, the complete variable domain is GAGVSQSPSNKVTEKGKDVELRCDPISGHTALYWYRQSLGQGLEFLIYFQGNSAPDKSGLPSDRFSAERTGGSVSTLTIQRTQQEDSAVYLCASSSTSSYTEAFFGQGTRLTVV.

This chain joins TRBV10-3 and TRBJ2-6; D remains unclear. Germline V CDR1 and CDR2: ENHRY, SYGVKD. The ends were cut back, 6 bases at V and 0 bases at J, with 15 bases in the middle. The CDR3 covers 17 residues. Here the CDR3 DNA reads TGTGCCATCAGCCCAGTCTCAGGCTTCTCTGGGGCCAACGTCCTGACTTTC. Translation gives CAISPVSGFSGANVLTF.

The chain employs TRBV7-2 and TRBJ2-3, with a possible D match to TRBD1 (8 bases). V was trimmed by 5 bases and J by 4 bases, leaving 16 bases between them. Per the germline V gene, CDR1 is SGHTA and CDR2 is FQGNSA. This CDR3 contains 15 residues. CDR3 in DNA: TGTGCCAGCAGCCCGTGGACAGGGAGGGCAGATACGCAGTATTTT. This translates into CASSPWTGRADTQYF.

The DNA of the CDR3 is TGTGCCAGTAGTGAACAGGGGTCAGATGAGCAGTTCTTC. This gives the protein CASSEQGSDEQFF. The rearrangement joins TRBV19 to TRBJ2-1; 7 positions match TRBD1. Germline assignment: CDR1 LNHDA and CDR2 SQIVND (reference sequence). V lost 5 bases, J lost 8 bases, and 6 bases stayed unmatched. This CDR3 is built from 13 residues.

This clone was recorded a few times. The J gene is TRBJ1-2, the V gene TRBV6-5; 9 bases agree with TRBD1. The CDR3 has 14 residues. CDR1 and CDR2 (germline): MNHEY, SVGAGI. Trimming cost V 2 bases and J 8 bases; bases outside gene matches: 6. The CDR3 DNA reads as TGTGCCAGCAGTTACCGACAGGGGGTAGACGGCTACACCTTC. This translates into CASSYRQGVDGYTF.

There are a few counts of this clone. The chain joins TRBV4-1 to TRBJ2-3; 9 bases match TRBD2. The J segment lost 0 bases and the V segment lost 0 bases, leaving 4 bases of the junction unmatched. Germline V gives CDR1 MGHRA, CDR2 YSYEKL. The CDR3 is 17 amino acids. The CDR3 sequence is CASSQDSAGGSTDTQYF. Here the CDR3 DNA reads TGCGCCAGCAGCCAAGATTCGGCGGGAGGGAGCACAGATACGCAGTATTTT.